Detailed here is one TCR beta chain. CDR3 length: 15 residues. Germline V gene lookup returns CDR1 MNHNS and CDR2 SASEGT. V shed 1 base and J shed 3 bases, with 12 bases lying between them. The protocol was immunoSEQ multiplex PCR, while the TCRdb copy is restricted to in-frame clones and leaves out a portion. The table has 300,000 to 400,000 clones, around nine tenths seen once. This sample is part of a study of blood T cell repertoires in COVID-19. Participants' reported clinical history set cohort assignment. Sequencing was carried out using PBMCs or T cells enriched from blood (not recorded which). The receptor's source is a woman aged 25-40 years with acute COVID-19. The chain employs TRBV6-1 and TRBJ1-2; D might be TRBD1 (5 bases). The CDR3 DNA sequence: TGTGCCAGCAGTGAAGAGGTGGGGCAGCACTATGGCTACACCTTC. Protein sequence: CASSEEVGQHYGYTF.